This T cell receptor beta chain was sequenced in a study of T cell responses to AZD1222 COVID-19 vaccine. Study-wide points: White British people made up most donors, females outnumbered males, and clonal diversity was possibly underestimated. Across spike, vaccine-associated CD4 TCRs were found, dominant at 160-218 and 743-854. Two AZD1222 doses significantly raised spike-specific TCR breadth and depth over controls.

As regards this clone: Antigen unknown.

Assay: immunoSEQ multiplex PCR; the TCRdb copy retains only in-frame clones and omits some. The sample lists approximately 150,000 clones; about nine tenths were seen once. Germline CDR1 reads SGHRS; CDR2 reads YFSETQ. V lost 0 bases, J lost 5 bases, and 15 bases lay in between. The CDR3 length is 15 residues. This chain joins TRBV5-1 and TRBJ2-7; no firm D call. This clonotype was sampled from an adult who received the AZD1222 COVID-19 vaccine. The starting material was peripheral blood, obtained 28 days after the second AZD1222 dose. CDR3 coding DNA: TGCGCCAGCAGCTTGGCCGGCGGCACACCAAACGAGCAGTACTTC. Its protein product is CASSLAGGTPNEQYF.